The rows below give T cell receptor beta chains drawn from one sample of a study of cytomegalovirus exposure and HLA in healthy donors. Only in-frame clones appear in the TCRdb table, and some are missing; sequencing was by immunoSEQ multiplex PCR. The data contain 20,000 to 30,000 clones, 75% to 85% of them seen just once; the ten biggest clones take up about 4.5%. Sequencing was carried out using PBMCs. The source is a male donor in good health and CMV-seronegative. Both conserved end residues are part of each CDR3. The order of the fields is J gene, V gene, clone size, D gene, CDR3 protein, CDR3 DNA. A D gene is named only where the DNA matches it firmly. Expanded clones are given a class, and other clones once, few, many or no size at all.

TRBJ1-1	TRBV28	once	NA	CASSFIELRLANVEAFF	TGTGCCAGCAGTTTCATCGAACTACGTCTCGCGAACGTAGAAGCTTTCTTT
TRBJ2-5	TRBV29-1	NA	TRBD2	CSISGRSGETQYF	TGCAGCATTAGCGGGAGGTCCGGAGAGACCCAGTACTTC
TRBJ2-4	TRBV28	NA	NA	CASSSSGVGSHIQYF	TGTGCCAGCAGTTCATCGGGGGTCGGGTCACACATTCAGTACTTC
TRBJ2-3	TRBV23-1	NA	TRBD2	CASSQSGGAIDTQYF	TGCGCCAGCAGTCAATCGGGAGGGGCTATTGATACGCAGTATTTT
TRBJ1-6	TRBV7-9	few	NA	CSSSSTSLDPLHF	TGTTCCAGCAGCTCCACCTCTTTAGATCCCCTCCACTTT
TRBJ2-1	TRBV9	NA	TRBD2	CASSAPNSGGTYNEQFF	TGTGCCAGCAGCGCCCCAAATAGCGGGGGGACCTACAATGAGCAGTTCTTC
TRBJ2-5	TRBV5-6	NA	NA	CASSFERAFGLEETQYF	TGTGCCAGCAGCTTTGAGAGGGCCTTTGGTTTGGAAGAGACCCAGTACTTC
TRBJ2-1	TRBV27	NA	TRBD2	CASSFLGLAGGNEQFF	TGTGCCAGCAGTTTCCTGGGACTAGCGGGGGGAAATGAGCAGTTCTTC
TRBJ2-7	TRBV4-3	NA	NA	CASSQDLGWGDRHYEQYF	TGCGCCAGCAGCCAAGATCTCGGCTGGGGGGACCGCCACTACGAGCAGTACTTC
TRBJ1-1	TRBV19	NA	NA	CASSVPGRNTEAFF	TGTGCCAGTAGTGTACCGGGTCGAAACACTGAAGCTTTCTTT
TRBJ1-1	TRBV4-3	NA	NA	CASSQEVGSTEAFF	TGCGCCAGCAGCCAAGAGGTGGGCAGCACTGAAGCTTTCTTT
TRBJ2-2	TRBV6-1	NA	NA	CASSENWFPGELFF	TGTGCCAGCAGTGAAAACTGGTTTCCCGGGGAGCTGTTTTTT
TRBJ2-3	TRBV30	NA	NA	CAWSVGGNADTQYF	TGTGCCTGGAGTGTGGGCGGGAACGCAGATACGCAGTATTTT
TRBJ2-7	TRBV7-9	once	NA	CASGGKTYEQYF	TGTGCCAGCGGGGGCAAGACCTACGAGCAGTACTTC
TRBJ1-4	TRBV6-5	NA	NA	CASSYSGGDNEKLFF	TGTGCCAGCAGTTACAGCGGGGGTGATAATGAAAAACTGTTTTTT
TRBJ1-5	TRBV28	NA	NA	CASSRSDSGNQPQHF	TGTGCCAGCAGCCGGAGTGACAGCGGCAATCAGCCCCAGCATTTT
TRBJ2-4	TRBV2	NA	TRBD1	CASDGQGANIQYF	TGTGCCAGCGATGGACAGGGGGCGAACATTCAGTACTTC
TRBJ1-3	TRBV5-1	few	TRBD1	CASSLQGAGSGNTIYF	TGCGCCAGCAGCTTACAGGGGGCTGGCTCTGGAAACACCATATATTTT
TRBJ1-1	TRBV9	few	TRBD1	CASSATGGHTEAFF	TGTGCCAGCAGCGCTACAGGGGGGCACACTGAAGCTTTCTTT
TRBJ2-1	TRBV5-1	NA	TRBD2	CASSPGLAGGEGQFF	TGCGCCAGCAGCCCCGGACTAGCGGGGGGGGAAGGGCAGTTCTTC
TRBJ1-5	TRBV5-6	NA	NA	CASSHRVSNQPQHF	TGTGCCAGCAGTCACAGGGTTAGCAATCAGCCCCAGCATTTT
TRBJ2-5	TRBV7-3	NA	TRBD1	CASSLAKGGTGGLETQYF	TGTGCCAGCAGCTTGGCTAAGGGGGGGACAGGGGGTCTGGAGACCCAGTACTTC
TRBJ2-2	TRBV5-1	NA	TRBD1	CASSLGRGRAGELFF	TGCGCCAGCAGCTTGGGCAGGGGGCGTGCCGGGGAGCTGTTTTTT
TRBJ2-1	TRBV7-2	NA	TRBD2	CASSSGLAGEKASINEQFF	TGTGCCAGCAGCTCTGGACTAGCGGGAGAGAAGGCGAGTATTAATGAGCAGTTCTTC
TRBJ1-1	TRBV7-9	NA	NA	CASSLRSGVTEAFF	TGTGCCAGCAGCTTAAGGTCGGGGGTCACTGAAGCTTTCTTT
TRBJ1-5	TRBV5-6	NA	TRBD1	CASSLFYPGQSSNQPQHF	TGTGCCAGCAGCTTGTTCTACCCGGGACAGTCTAGCAATCAGCCCCAGCATTTT
TRBJ1-2	TRBV19	NA	NA	CASTSRGAPNYGYTF	TGTGCCAGTACCTCCCGGGGGGCGCCTAACTATGGCTACACCTTC
TRBJ2-3	TRBV2	few	TRBD2	CASSPGLAGATDTQYF	TGTGCCAGCAGCCCGGGACTAGCGGGAGCCACAGATACGCAGTATTTT
TRBJ2-7	TRBV5-1	NA	TRBD1	CASSLVAQGYEQYF	TGCGCCAGCAGCTTGGTTGCACAGGGGTACGAGCAGTACTTC
TRBJ1-2	TRBV19	NA	TRBD1	CASSISGQGAFGYTF	TGTGCCAGTAGTATTAGCGGACAGGGGGCCTTTGGCTACACCTTC
TRBJ2-1	TRBV4-1	NA	TRBD1	CASSQDDRATYNEQFF	TGCGCCAGCAGCCAGGATGACAGGGCCACCTACAATGAGCAGTTCTTC
TRBJ2-7	TRBV4-3	NA	NA	CASSQDLPSAGFYEQYF	TGCGCCAGCAGCCAAGATCTCCCCAGCGCCGGATTTTACGAGCAGTACTTC
TRBJ2-1	TRBV7-2	NA	TRBD2	CASSLVSGGGYNEQFF	TGTGCCAGCAGCTTAGTTTCGGGAGGGGGCTACAATGAGCAGTTCTTC
TRBJ2-7	TRBV6-1	NA	NA	CASSDAAGNPYEQYF	TGTGCCAGCAGTGACGCGGCAGGGAACCCTTACGAGCAGTACTTC
TRBJ2-5	TRBV28	NA	TRBD2	CASSLFRPGGQETQYF	TGTGCCAGCAGTTTATTTCGTCCGGGAGGCCAAGAGACCCAGTACTTC
TRBJ2-2	TRBV7-2	NA	NA	CASSRPTQGPGELFF	TGTGCCAGCAGCAGGCCAACACAGGGTCCCGGGGAGCTGTTTTTT
TRBJ1-5	TRBV4-1	few	NA	CASSQDQTGDQPQHF	TGCGCCAGCAGCCAGGACCAAACGGGAGATCAGCCCCAGCATTTT
TRBJ2-7	TRBV6-5	NA	NA	CASSPHVEGSYEQYF	TGTGCCAGCAGCCCCCACGTGGAGGGCTCCTACGAGCAGTACTTC